This is a list of T cell receptor beta chains from one sample in a study of T cell responses to AZD1222 COVID-19 vaccine. Sequencing used immunoSEQ multiplex PCR; TCRdb keeps in-frame clones, though not all of them. Of about 80,000 clones detected, 80% to 90% appear once; the ten largest clones hold roughly 3.2%. This specimen consisted of peripheral blood, obtained 28 days after the second AZD1222 dose. All receptors come from an adult who received the AZD1222 COVID-19 vaccine. The CDR3 runs from the conserved cysteine through the conserved F or W. A D gene is named only where the DNA matches it firmly. Size is omitted from some rows. Given values are once, few, many or a class for expanded clones.

j_gene,v_gene,abundance,len,d_gene,CDR3aa,CDR3nt
TRBJ2-3,TRBV9,NA,14,NA,CASSVGPGTDTQYF,TGTGCCAGCAGCGTAGGCCCGGGCACAGATACGCAGTATTTT
TRBJ1-5,TRBV2,NA,16,NA,CASSQRRQASNQPQHF,TGTGCCAGCAGCCAACGACGACAGGCTAGCAATCAGCCCCAGCATTTT
TRBJ1-2,TRBV5-4,once,14,NA,CASSLEVANYGYTF,TGTGCCAGCAGCTTGGAGGTAGCTAACTATGGCTACACCTTC
TRBJ1-5,TRBV6-5,NA,12,NA,CASSSPNQPQHF,TGTGCCAGCAGTTCCCCTAATCAGCCCCAGCATTTT
TRBJ1-1,TRBV6-1,NA,14,NA,CASSEQLRETEAFF,TGTGCCAGCAGTGAGCAGTTAAGGGAAACTGAAGCTTTCTTT
TRBJ1-4,TRBV28,NA,14,TRBD1,CASSLDRGIEKLFF,TGTGCCAGCAGTTTGGACAGGGGGATCGAAAAACTGTTTTTT
TRBJ2-7,TRBV2,NA,14,NA,CASSLGGANYEQYF,TGTGCCAGCTCCCTTGGAGGGGCCAACTACGAGCAGTACTTC
TRBJ1-2,TRBV19,NA,14,NA,CASSTRDRLYGYTF,TGTGCCAGTAGTACGAGAGACAGGTTGTATGGCTACACCTTC
TRBJ1-6,TRBV5-1,NA,13,NA,CASTGGEGSPLHF,TGCGCCAGCACGGGCGGGGAGGGTTCACCCCTCCACTTT
TRBJ1-2,TRBV7-2,few,14,NA,CASSLEGVHYGYTF,TGTGCCAGCAGCTTAGAGGGGGTTCACTATGGCTACACCTTC
TRBJ1-2,TRBV7-9,NA,18,NA,CASSLDRPPRGSDYGYTF,TGTGCCAGCAGCTTAGATCGCCCCCCCAGGGGCTCGGACTATGGCTACACCTTC
TRBJ2-3,TRBV2,NA,14,TRBD2,CASITTSGPDTQYF,TGTGCCAGCATAACGACTAGCGGCCCAGATACGCAGTATTTT
TRBJ2-4,TRBV29-1,NA,13,NA,CSVEGGPKNIQYF,TGCAGCGTCGAAGGAGGACCCAAAAACATTCAGTACTTC
TRBJ2-1,TRBV4-2,NA,14,TRBD2,CASSPGLENNEQFF,TGTGCCAGCAGCCCTGGACTAGAGAACAATGAGCAGTTCTTC
TRBJ1-6,TRBV6-5,NA,14,NA,CASSSGTENSPLHF,TGTGCCAGCAGTTCCGGGACGGAGAATTCACCCCTCCACTTT